Only a few counts were recorded for the clone carrying this T cell receptor beta chain. Its antigen is not known. Profiled with immunoSEQ multiplex PCR; TCRdb holds only in-frame clones, not every one. The sample records just under 20,000 clones, around nine tenths being singletons. V was shortened by 3 bases and J by 5 bases, with 14 bases between the two germline ends. Germline V gives CDR1 LNHDA, CDR2 SQIVND (reference sequence). CDR3 length equals 15 residues. This specimen belongs to a study of T cells in localized non-small cell lung cancer. Whole-study findings and limits: Adjacent lung held a median around 56 of the top 100 tumor clones.

The material was peripheral blood, obtained before any cancer treatment. The sequence came from a man aged 35 to 69 with stage I lung adenocarcinoma. V is TRBV19 and J is TRBJ1-5, with D perhaps matching TRBD1 (6 bases). CDR3 DNA: TGTGCCAGTAGTATTAGGGTAGGGGGGGATCAGCCCCAGCATTTT. Translated: CASSIRVGGDQPQHF.